Sequencing of this TCR beta chain was carried out in a study of T-cell reconstitution after alpha-beta-depleted transplantation in children. V was pared by 0 bases and J by 13 bases, with 13 bases between. CDR1 and CDR2 from the germline V gene are SGHAT and FQNNGV. This CDR3 spans 13 amino acids. As it was prepared, the TCRbeta library received unique molecular identifiers. In TCRdb, the PCR reads were re-called with MiXCR into one record per CDR3 protein. Among about 500,000 distinct CDR3 sequences listed, 32% were seen once. The clonotype comes from a human donor who donated a stem cell graft to a child with aplastic anemia. The starting material was PBMCs from the stem cell graft donor, obtained from the stem cell graft. The chain links TRBV11-2 to TRBJ2-1, with a tentative D call TRBD2 (5 bases). The CDR3 DNA follows: TGTGCCAGCAGCTTAGAACCCAGCGGTACCCAGTTCTTC. Residues: CASSLEPSGTQFF.